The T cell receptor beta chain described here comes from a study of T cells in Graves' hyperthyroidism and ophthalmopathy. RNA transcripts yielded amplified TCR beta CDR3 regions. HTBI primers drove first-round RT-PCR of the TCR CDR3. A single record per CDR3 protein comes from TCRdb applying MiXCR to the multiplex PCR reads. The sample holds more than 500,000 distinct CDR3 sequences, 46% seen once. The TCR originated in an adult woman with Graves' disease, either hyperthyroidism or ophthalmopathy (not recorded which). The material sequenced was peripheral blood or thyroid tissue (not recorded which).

DNA for the CDR3: TGCAGCGTTGAGAGGACGGATATAAACTATGGCTACACCTTC. Protein: CSVERTDINYGYTF. The chain has TRBV29-1 and TRBJ1-2; no firm D call. There are 14 residues in the CDR3. Germline assignment: CDR1 SQVTM and CDR2 ANQGSEA. V lost 3 bases, J lost 2 bases, and 13 bases lay in between.